Listed here are 10 T cell receptor beta chains from one sample, sequenced in a study of T cell responses to AZD1222 COVID-19 vaccine. Sequenced by immunoSEQ multiplex PCR; TCRdb stores in-frame clones only, minus some. The sample gives approximately 150,000 clones, more than 70% of which show up once; 1.5% to 2% is in the top ten. The sequencing here drew on peripheral blood, taken 28 days after the second AZD1222 dose. The source is an adult who received the AZD1222 COVID-19 vaccine.

The chain uses TRBV4-2 and TRBJ2-1; 9 bases line up with TRBD1. CDR3 length: 14 amino acids. Trimming cost V 4 bases and J 8 bases; bases outside gene matches: 6. Germline CDR1 reads LGHNA; CDR2 reads YNFKEQ. In DNA, the CDR3 is TGTGCCAGCAGCCGTGGACAGGGGCCCGATGAGCAGTTCTTC. It is translated as CASSRGQGPDEQFF.

This clone was counted a few times. The chain employs TRBV11-2 and TRBJ1-1; 7 nucleotides align to TRBD1. CDR3 length equals 14 residues. Germline CDR1 SGHAT, CDR2 FQNNGV. J gave up 0 bases and V 7 bases, and 5 bases lay outside the gene matches. The CDR3 sequence: CASTLTGMNTEAFF. In nucleotides, the CDR3 is TGTGCCAGCACCCTGACAGGGATGAACACTGAAGCTTTCTTT.

The V call is TRBV28, the J call TRBJ1-2, with 7 bases that match TRBD1. This CDR3 region has 14 residues. V lost 3 bases and J lost 6; bases outside the gene matches: 7. The germline CDR1 and CDR2 sequences are MDHEN and SYDVKM. The CDR3 sequence: CASSLPRQGHGYTF. The CDR3 DNA sequence: TGTGCCAGCAGTTTGCCCCGACAGGGTCATGGCTACACCTTC.

There are a few counts of this clone. The chain couples TRBV7-6 to TRBJ1-5; D ambiguous. This CDR3 is 15 amino acids long. Trimming pared 1 base from V and 0 bases from J, leaving 7 bases between. Germline loops: CDR1 SGHVS, CDR2 FNYEAQ. This CDR3 is CASSLGAGSNQPQHF. The CDR3 bases are TGTGCCAGCAGCTTAGGGGCTGGTAGCAATCAGCCCCAGCATTTT.

The chain recombines TRBV7-9 with TRBJ1-5, with TRBD1 as a possible D gene (5 bases). Per germline, CDR1 SEHNR and CDR2 FQNEAQ (reference sequence). This CDR3 comprises 13 residues. Trimming removed 5 bases at V and 4 bases at J, with 9 bases between. CDR3 DNA sequence: TGTGCCAGCAGCCACGGGGCAAATCAGCCCCAGCATTTT. Residues: CASSHGANQPQHF.

The rearrangement links TRBV28 to TRBJ1-5, with D maybe TRBD1 (5 bases). CDR1 and CDR2 (germline): MDHEN, SYDVKM. The CDR3 covers 15 residues. Trimming stripped 2 bases from V and 3 bases from J, with 11 bases between. The CDR3 protein is CASSLPREHNQPQHF. CDR3 DNA sequence: TGTGCCAGCAGTTTACCCAGGGAACACAATCAGCCCCAGCATTTT.

This chain uses TRBV6-5 with TRBJ1-1; D gene ambiguous. In germline, CDR1 is MNHEY, CDR2 SVGAGI. The V end lost 8 bases, the J end lost 2 bases, and 12 bases lay between the germline ends. The CDR3 loop spans 13 amino acids. The CDR3 DNA follows: TGTGCCAGCGCCCCGAATTATAACACTGAAGCTTTCTTT. It codes for CASAPNYNTEAFF.

DNA for the CDR3: TGTGCCAGCAGCCCCGACGCATATAGCAATCAGCCCCAGCATTTT. Translated, it gives CASSPDAYSNQPQHF. The genes are TRBV9 and TRBJ1-5; D gene ambiguous. The length of the CDR3 is 15 residues. Germline V gives CDR1 SGDLS, CDR2 YYNGEE. Trimming took 4 bases from V and 0 from J, leaving 11 bases between them.

This clone was seen a handful of times. V gene TRBV11-2 combines with J gene TRBJ2-7; TRBD2 is a possible D gene (6 bases). The CDR3 spans 14 residues. The V end was cut by 1 base, the J end by 3 bases, with 10 bases between. Per the germline V gene, CDR1 is SGHAT and CDR2 is FQNNGV. The CDR3 bases are TGTGCCAGCAGCTTAGTCCAGGGAGGCTACGAGCAGTACTTC. Encoded protein: CASSLVQGGYEQYF.

This chain uses TRBV6-1 with TRBJ2-3, with D perhaps TRBD1 or TRBD2 (5 bases each). This CDR3 has 15 residues. V was trimmed by 2 bases and J by 2 bases, leaving 11 bases between them. Germline-derived CDR1 and CDR2 are MNHNS and SASEGT. The CDR3 bases are TGTGCCAGCAGTGAAAGAGGGGCTTACACAGATACGCAGTATTTT. It codes for CASSERGAYTDTQYF.